This T cell receptor beta chain was observed in a study of T cells in Graves' hyperthyroidism and ophthalmopathy. CDR3 size: 14 residues. Deletions cut 6 bases from V and 1 base from J, with 14 bases between. Germline loops: CDR1 DFQATT, CDR2 SNEGSKA (reference sequence). General observations from the study: A 13 V-J model separated ophthalmopathy from stable hyperthyroidism. Ophthalmopathy onset followed model prediction by a median roughly six months. Most thyroid clonotypes expanded above 0.001 were also detected in blood.

There were TCR beta CDR3 regions amplified from RNA transcripts. Researchers ran a first-round RT-PCR on the TCR CDR3 using the HTBI primer set. TCRdb used MiXCR to reprocess the multiplex PCR reads, holding one entry per CDR3 protein. The sample has fewer than 900,000 distinct CDR3 sequences, about 16% seen once; the top ten hold 8.4%. Hyperthyroidism of Graves' type that showed no ophthalmopathy progression within 18 months was stable. In its sample, this clonotype was seen many times. Its antigen is unidentified. The origin of this receptor is a man aged 18 to 35 with Graves' hyperthyroidism. J is TRBJ2-3 and V is TRBV20-1; D gene unclear. What was sequenced was blood. This CDR3 is CSAELGIGTDTQYF. Written as DNA, the CDR3 is TGCAGTGCAGAGCTAGGTATCGGCACAGATACGCAGTATTTT.